This T cell receptor beta chain was recovered during a study of regulatory T cells in long-lasting Graves disease. Building the TCR beta libraries relied on iRepertoire HTBI primers, and CDR3 regions underwent Arm-PCR. TCRdb reprocessed the multiplex PCR reads with MiXCR, giving one entry per CDR3 protein. The sample lists around 480,000 distinct CDR3 sequences, about 16% occurring once. The CDR3 extends over 15 amino acids. J lost 9 bases, V lost 5 bases, and 14 bases had no gene match. Looked up from germline, CDR1 is SGHDT and CDR2 is YYEEEE. As to time point: newly diagnosed GD, antithyroid drugs for less than 3 months. The TCR library was made from RNA that had been extracted from PBMCs in TRIzol. The data also belong to a second study, concerning T cells in Graves' hyperthyroidism and ophthalmopathy.

The chain recombines TRBV5-6 with TRBJ2-1, with 7 bases identical to TRBD1. This sequence was found in a woman aged 35-60 years with Graves disease. The sample in question was peripheral blood mononuclear cells (PBMCs), obtained at new diagnosis, from a patient treated with antithyroid drugs. The CDR3 sequence: CASSPGTALVGEQFF. Written as DNA, the CDR3 is TGTGCCAGCAGTCCGGGGACAGCATTAGTAGGTGAGCAGTTCTTC. The complete variable domain, with remaining parts taken from reference TRBV5-6 and TRBJ2-1, reads DAGVTQSPTHLIKTRGQQVTLRCSPKSGHDTVSWYQQALGQGPQFIFQYYEEEERQRGNFPDRFSGHQFPNYSSELNVNALLLGDSALYLCASSPGTALVGEQFFGPGTRLTVL.